The subject of this entry is one TCR beta chain. Individual cDNA molecules were tagged with unique molecular identifiers, the study reported. MiXCR, run by TCRdb on the 5' RACE reads, gives a single entry per CDR3 protein. The sample includes more than 65,000 distinct CDR3 sequences, less than 15% of them seen just once. The data stem from a study of early T cells in non-severe SARS-CoV-2 infection. Whole-study context: Investigators sequenced bulk RNA drawn from unsorted whole blood, and chains remained unpaired.

The CDR3 has 14 amino acids. The germline gives CDR1 SGHRS, CDR2 YFSETQ. With 5 bases clipped from V and 6 bases from J, the junction kept 8 bases outside the gene matches. The V and J genes are TRBV5-1 and TRBJ2-7, with 10 bases aligning to TRBD1. The sequencing input was whole blood. The receptor was isolated from an adult who was a healthcare worker with PCR-confirmed SARS-CoV-2 infection or an uninfected control (not recorded which). The CDR3 reads CASSQPGQGTEQYF. In nucleotides, the CDR3 is TGCGCCAGCAGTCAGCCGGGACAGGGGACCGAGCAGTACTTC.